These 6 T cell receptor beta chains originate from one sample sequenced in a study of blood T cell repertoires in COVID-19. Clones were read by immunoSEQ multiplex PCR, and TCRdb kept only the in-frame ones, dropping some. The sample lists fewer than 65,000 clones, approximately 91% seen once, with under 7.5% in the top ten. Sequencing was performed on peripheral blood. These receptors were obtained from a woman aged 55-75 years with active or convalescent COVID-19.

The chain uses TRBV30 and TRBJ2-5; 9 nucleotides line up with TRBD2. Germline CDR1 is GTSNPN and CDR2 is SVGIG (reference sequence). Trimming took 2 bases from V and 3 from J; bases not matched to a gene: 7. The CDR3 totals 15 residues. In nucleotides, the CDR3 is TGTGCCTGGAGTTATGTTAGCGGGGGAGAAGAGACCCAGTACTTC. Translation gives CAWSYVSGGEETQYF. The whole variable domain, filled in from reference TRBV30 and TRBJ2-5, reads SQTIHQWPATLVQPVGSPLSLECTVEGTSNPNLYWYRQAAGRGLQLLFYSVGIGQISSEVPQNLSASRPQDRQFILSSKKLLLSDSGFYLCAWSYVSGGEETQYFGPGTRLLVL.

The V and J genes are TRBV6-5 and TRBJ2-7; D might be TRBD2 (5 bases). The V and J ends lost 2 bases and 3 bases respectively, with 11 bases between them. The CDR3 has 14 residues. The germline V gene encodes CDR1 MNHEY and CDR2 SVGAGI. The CDR3 sequence: CASSYGQRNYEQYF. The CDR3 nucleotides are TGTGCCAGCAGTTACGGGCAGCGGAACTACGAGCAGTACTTC.

The chain is built from TRBV6-5 and TRBJ2-7; 7 nucleotides match TRBD2. CDR1 is MNHEY, CDR2 SVGAGI, per germline. V was clipped by 5 bases and J by 2 bases; unmatched bases: 6. This CDR3 is built from 14 residues. The CDR3 region has the DNA TGTGCCAGCAGTAAGACTAGCACAACCTACGAGCAGTACTTC. Protein sequence: CASSKTSTTYEQYF.

The J gene is TRBJ1-5, the V gene TRBV27, with TRBD1 matching over 7 bases. CDR1 and CDR2 from the germline V gene are MNHEY and SMNVEV (reference sequence). The V segment lost 11 bases and the J segment 1 base; nucleotides outside the gene matches: 20. The CDR3 sequence is 18 residues long. CDR3 amino acids: CALSPFPLQGRSNQPQHF. The CDR3 region has the DNA TGTGCCTTAAGCCCCTTCCCCCTACAGGGGAGGAGCAATCAGCCCCAGCATTTT.

The CDR3 is CASRGGGTEAFF. The DNA for the CDR3 is TGTGCCAGCAGGGGGGGTGGCACTGAAGCTTTCTTT. The V and J genes are TRBV2 and TRBJ1-1; possibly TRBD1 for D (5 bases). V gave up 6 bases and J gave up 4 bases, with 9 bases separating them. Germline CDR1 reads SNHLY; CDR2 reads FYNNEI. The CDR3 is made up of 12 amino acids.

V usage is TRBV30 and J usage is TRBJ2-2, with D perhaps TRBD1 (6 bases). The CDR3 length is 15 residues. The germline CDR1 and CDR2 sequences are GTSNPN and SVGIG (reference sequence). The V gene lost 4 bases and the J gene lost 4 bases, with 16 bases spanning the gap. The CDR3 coding sequence is TGTGCCTGGACCACAAGGGACATCCCCACCGGGGAGCTGTTTTTT. Its protein product is CAWTTRDIPTGELFF.